The present T cell receptor (beta chain) was sequenced within a study of cytomegalovirus exposure and HLA in healthy donors. With regard to this clone: Its antigen remains unidentified.

Study results and caveats: Being indistinguishable, some V segments were excluded, TRBV6-2 and TRBV6-3 among them. Cytomegalovirus status was reportedly diagnosed by the classifier with high sensitivity and specificity. A later analysis linked a missense DCLRE1C variant to TCR beta V- and J-gene trimming. Confirmation was obtained in vitro that a few CMV-associated chains are specific for CMV antigens.

The CDR3 is 15 residues long. The germline V gene encodes CDR1 SGHRS and CDR2 YFSETQ. Trimming at V came to 1 base and at J to 8 bases, leaving 7 bases not matched to a gene. Primers for the PCR totalled 60 Vbeta and 13 Jbeta. Data came from immunoSEQ multiplex PCR; TCRdb stores just in-frame clones and leaves some out. The sample includes roughly 190,000 clones, more than 85% of them seen just once. The rearrangement uses TRBV5-1 and TRBJ2-1, with 9 nucleotides matching TRBD1. The receptor comes from a woman younger than 35 in good health and CMV-seronegative. Sequencing was done on a sample of PBMCs. CDR3 sequence: CASSLRGTGSDEQFF. CDR3 DNA sequence: TGCGCCAGCAGCTTGAGGGGGACAGGGTCGGATGAGCAGTTCTTC.